These 25 T cell receptor beta chains came from one sample sequenced in a study of blood T cell repertoires in COVID-19. Measured with immunoSEQ multiplex PCR; TCRdb has only the in-frame clones, and not every one. The table records about 150,000 clones, roughly nine tenths of them present only once. Sequences were obtained from peripheral blood. These receptors were collected from a man in his 60s with acute or convalescent COVID-19.

V and J are TRBV6-5 and TRBJ2-5, with 9 bases matching TRBD1. Germline assignment: CDR1 MNHEY and CDR2 SVGAGI. V lost 4 bases, J lost 5 bases, and 5 bases stayed unmatched. This CDR3 spans 14 amino acids. The CDR3 DNA follows: TGTGCCAGCAGTTTGTACAGGGGGCCTGAGACCCAGTACTTC. Translating gives CASSLYRGPETQYF.

The genes are TRBV7-9 and TRBJ1-3; D ambiguous. There are 16 residues in the CDR3. The germline V and J ends were trimmed by 5 bases and 4 bases, with 18 bases remaining between them. Germline CDR1 is SEHNR and CDR2 is FQNEAQ (reference sequence). The DNA for the CDR3 is TGTGCCAGCAGCCCCCCCGGAGAGAACCTCGGAAACACCATATATTTT. Translation: CASSPPGENLGNTIYF.

The chain uses TRBV25-1 and TRBJ2-5, with TRBD2 matching over 10 bases. CDR1 and CDR2 from the germline V gene are MGHDK and SYGVNS. The length of the CDR3 is 15 residues. V lost 2 bases and J lost 5; bases outside the gene matches: 5. CDR3 amino acids: CASSEPGLAKETQYF. The CDR3 DNA sequence: TGTGCCAGCAGTGAACCGGGACTAGCGAAGGAGACCCAGTACTTC.

The chain is built from TRBV27 and TRBJ1-1; TRBD1 agrees at 8 bases. CDR1 is MNHEY, CDR2 SMNVEV, per germline (reference sequence). The CDR3 length is 16 residues. V lost 5 bases and J lost 3; bases outside the gene matches: 11. The CDR3 DNA follows: TGTGCCAGCAGTCTATACCGGGACAGGAGGTACACTGAAGCTTTCTTT. Protein product: CASSLYRDRRYTEAFF.

V usage is TRBV10-3 and J usage is TRBJ1-1, with a weak D call TRBD1 (6 bases). Deletions cut 0 bases from V and 5 bases from J, with 13 bases between. CDR3 length: 15 residues. CDR1 and CDR2 from the germline V gene are ENHRY and SYGVKD. CDR3 bases: TGTGCCATCAGTGAGTCGAGGGGGTTGTGGACTGAAGCTTTCTTT. It yields the protein CAISESRGLWTEAFF.

The chain is built from TRBV6-5 and TRBJ1-3; TRBD1 matches at 12 bases. The CDR3 has 15 amino acids. The V segment lost 8 bases and the J segment 4 bases; nucleotides outside the gene matches: 6. Germline V gene data show CDR1 as MNHEY and CDR2 as SVGAGI. Here the CDR3 reads CASSGDRGQGNTIYF. CDR3 DNA: TGTGCCAGCTCGGGGGACAGGGGGCAGGGAAACACCATATATTTT.

V is TRBV10-2 and J is TRBJ1-6; D remains unclear. Germline CDR1 WSHSY, CDR2 SAAADI. This CDR3 has 15 residues. V lost 2 bases and J 4 bases, leaving 9 bases between the germline ends. The DNA of the CDR3 is TGCGCCAGCAGTGAGGTTACAGCTTATAATTCACCCCTCCACTTT. As protein: CASSEVTAYNSPLHF.

The V call is TRBV4-2, the J call TRBJ1-6; 7 bases are a match to TRBD1. This CDR3 is built from 15 residues. V lost 0 bases and J lost 8; bases outside the gene matches: 4. Germline V CDR1 and CDR2: LGHNA, YNFKEQ. For the CDR3, the DNA is TGTGCCAGCAGCCAAGAACCAGGGGGTCATTCACCCCTCCACTTT. It yields the protein CASSQEPGGHSPLHF.

This chain uses TRBV6-5 with TRBJ1-5, with 7 nucleotides matching TRBD1. Germline V gives CDR1 MNHEY, CDR2 SVGAGI. The CDR3 is 13 amino acids. Germline trimming cut 4 bases from V and 5 bases from J; bases unmatched to any gene: 2. The CDR3 loop reads CASSLQGDQPQHF. In DNA, the CDR3 is TGTGCCAGCAGTTTGCAGGGGGATCAGCCCCAGCATTTT.

The chain uses TRBV6-5 and TRBJ1-4; the match to TRBD1 covers 8 bases. The CDR3 spans 14 residues. Per the germline V gene, CDR1 is MNHEY and CDR2 is SVGAGI. Unmatched junction bases numbered 6, after V lost 5 bases and J lost 7 bases. This CDR3 reads CASSRDRLGEKLFF. CDR3 nucleotide sequence: TGTGCCAGCAGTAGGGACAGGCTTGGTGAAAAACTGTTTTTT.

The chain uses TRBV10-3 and TRBJ2-7; 7 bases are shared with TRBD1. Per the germline V gene, CDR1 is ENHRY and CDR2 is SYGVKD. Losses at the gene ends were 6 bases for V and 2 bases for J; bases not matched to a gene: 19. CDR3 length equals 18 residues. CDR3 protein: CAIRADRALPLSPYEQYF. DNA for the CDR3: TGTGCCATCAGGGCCGACAGGGCCCTACCTCTCAGCCCCTACGAGCAGTACTTC.

The chain is built from TRBV7-8 and TRBJ1-3, with D unclear. Trimming removed 4 bases at V and 0 bases at J, with 4 bases between. The CDR3 consists of 13 residues. Germline CDR1 and CDR2: SGHVS and FQNEAQ. The CDR3 coding sequence is TGTGCCAGCAGCTCCGGCTCTGGAAACACCATATATTTT. Its translation: CASSSGSGNTIYF.

This chain uses TRBV14 with TRBJ1-1; 7 nucleotides agree with TRBD1. The CDR3 extends over 17 amino acids. The V segment lost 1 base and the J segment 0 bases; nucleotides outside the gene matches: 8. The germline gives CDR1 SGHDN, CDR2 FVKESK. CDR3 coding DNA: TGTGCCAGCAGCCAAGTGTACCAAGGGGGCGTGAACACTGAAGCTTTCTTT. Translated: CASSQVYQGGVNTEAFF. Full variable domain (outside the CDR3, taken from reference TRBV14 and TRBJ1-1): EAGVTQFPSHSVIEKGQTVTLRCDPISGHDNLYWYRRVMGKEIKFLLHFVKESKQDESGMPNNRFLAERTGGTYSTLKVQPAELEDSGVYFCASSQVYQGGVNTEAFFGQGTRLTVV.

The gene calls are TRBV7-2 and TRBJ1-2, with unresolved D. Germline V gives CDR1 SGHTA, CDR2 FQGNSA. Trimming took off 1 base at V and 2 bases at J, with 8 bases between the two ends. CDR3 length: 14 residues. The CDR3 reads CASSLGAGNYGYTF. CDR3 bases: TGTGCCAGCAGCTTAGGGGCGGGGAACTATGGCTACACCTTC.

This chain links TRBV6-6 with TRBJ2-5; D unclear. The CDR3 length is 13 residues. CDR1 is MNHNY and CDR2 is SVGAGI in the germline V gene (reference sequence). V gave up 2 bases and J gave up 2 bases, with 6 bases separating them. The CDR3 here is CASSYKLQETQYF. The CDR3 DNA follows: TGTGCCAGCAGTTACAAACTACAAGAGACCCAGTACTTC.

The rearrangement links TRBV19 to TRBJ1-5; D perhaps matches TRBD1 (6 bases). This CDR3 has 15 amino acids. Germline V gives CDR1 LNHDA, CDR2 SQIVND (reference sequence). The V end was cut by 5 bases, the J end by 1 base, with 12 bases between. The CDR3 protein is CASSLGDTSNQPQHF. CDR3 DNA sequence: TGTGCCAGTAGTCTAGGGGACACGAGCAATCAGCCCCAGCATTTT.

V is TRBV24-1 and J is TRBJ2-3; tentatively, D is TRBD2 (6 bases). The germline gives CDR1 KGHDR, CDR2 SFDVKD. The CDR3 spans 16 residues. V dropped 4 bases and J dropped 0 bases, with 13 bases sitting between them. The CDR3 DNA reads TGTGCCACCAGTGAGGGGGGACCGTTAAGCACAGATACGCAGTATTTT. This translates into CATSEGGPLSTDTQYF.

This clone has more than one count but fewer than ten. V is TRBV12-5 and J is TRBJ1-3, with TRBD1 matching over 7 bases. Looked up from germline, CDR1 is LGHNT and CDR2 is FRNRAP. The CDR3 runs 14 residues. V trimming: 5 bases; J trimming: 3 bases; junction bases outside the gene matches: 4. CDR3 DNA sequence: TGTGCTAGTGGTGTAGGACAGGTTGGAAACACCATATATTTT. Encoded protein: CASGVGQVGNTIYF.

The rearrangement links TRBV5-1 to TRBJ2-3; 8 positions match TRBD2. The V gene end was trimmed by 0 bases and the J gene end by 3 bases; junction bases not matched to a gene: 12. The CDR3 covers 18 residues. CDR1 and CDR2 (germline): SGHRS, YFSETQ. CDR3 sequence: CASSLAVSSGWGTDTQYF. DNA for the CDR3: TGCGCCAGCAGCTTGGCCGTGTCTAGCGGGTGGGGGACAGATACGCAGTATTTT.

The chain has TRBV14 and TRBJ1-1, with TRBD1 identical over 10 bases. With V trimmed by 1 base and J by 6 bases, 8 bases remained unmatched. Germline lookup yields CDR1 SGHDN and CDR2 FVKESK. This CDR3 is built from 16 residues. The CDR3 coding sequence is TGTGCCAGCAGCCAAGCCGGGACAGGGGCCGTATCTGAAGCTTTCTTT. Translation gives CASSQAGTGAVSEAFF.

The rearrangement links TRBV10-3 to TRBJ1-2, with D hard to call. The CDR3 has 13 amino acids. V was trimmed by 0 bases and J by 5 bases, leaving 7 bases between them. Germline values: CDR1 ENHRY, CDR2 SYGVKD. The CDR3 reads CAISESSGYGYTF. The CDR3 DNA is TGTGCCATCAGTGAGTCGTCAGGTTATGGCTACACCTTC.

This chain joins TRBV2 and TRBJ2-7; perhaps TRBD2 as D (7 bases). Germline CDR1 and CDR2: SNHLY and FYNNEI. V was pared by 7 bases and J by 0 bases, with 13 bases between. There are 14 residues in the CDR3. The CDR3 DNA is TGTGCCAGCACCCCCGGGGGGCTCTCCTACGAGCAGTACTTC. Its translation is CASTPGGLSYEQYF.

The V and J genes are TRBV6-5 and TRBJ1-5, with D unclear. V was pared by 4 bases and J by 0 bases, with 13 bases between. The CDR3 contains 16 residues. CDR1 MNHEY and CDR2 SVGAGI come from the germline V gene. The DNA of the CDR3 is TGTGCCAGCAGTTTCAAGACTCGATATAGCAATCAGCCCCAGCATTTT. As protein: CASSFKTRYSNQPQHF.

V gene TRBV7-8 combines with J gene TRBJ2-7; tentatively, D is TRBD2 (5 bases). The germline V gene has CDR1 SGHVS and CDR2 FQNEAQ. Trimming took off 1 base at V and 3 bases at J, with 13 bases between the two ends. This CDR3 is 15 amino acids long. The CDR3 protein is CASSLERGSGYEQYF. In nucleotides, the CDR3 is TGTGCCAGCAGCTTAGAACGGGGTTCGGGCTACGAGCAGTACTTC. Using reference TRBV7-8 and TRBJ2-7 for the parts outside the CDR3, the full variable domain is GAGVSQSPRYKVAKRGQDVALRCDPISGHVSLFWYQQALGQGPEFLTYFQNEAQLDKSGLPSDRFFAERPEGSVSTLKIQRTQQEDSAVYLCASSLERGSGYEQYFGPGTRLTVT.

V and J are TRBV10-3 and TRBJ1-6, with TRBD1 matching 9 bases. V lost 1 base to trimming and J lost 0 bases; unmatched junction nucleotides: 4. The CDR3 runs 18 residues. The germline V gene encodes CDR1 ENHRY and CDR2 SYGVKD. In DNA, the CDR3 is TGTGCCATCAGTGAGTGGGGACAGGGAAGCTCCTATAATTCACCCCTCCACTTT. Amino acids: CAISEWGQGSSYNSPLHF.